A single T cell receptor beta chain is shown here with its context. The sample is drawn from a study of shared clonotypes between healthy human individuals. TCRdb's table, derived via immunoSEQ multiplex PCR, lists solely in-frame clones and lacks some. The sample comprises around 2.1 million clones, 95% of which are singletons, and roughly 0.13% rests with the top ten. J was trimmed by 9 bases and V by 3 bases; bases with no gene match: 7. In germline, CDR1 is SGHRS, CDR2 YFSETQ. The CDR3 is made up of 15 amino acids. The donors were adults (healthy and HIV-negative) with no recent acute infections or vaccinations.

The sequence came from a man aged 18 to 29 in good health. Sequenced sample: naive CD4+ T cells sorted from blood. The sample's subset: CD45RA+ positively selected. This chain links TRBV5-1 with TRBJ1-6, with 9 bases fitting TRBD1. The CDR3 reads CASSSLTGGGSPLHF. CDR3 bases: TGCGCCAGCAGCTCATTGACAGGGGGGGGTTCACCCCTCCACTTT. Filled out from reference TRBV5-1 and TRBJ1-6, the complete variable domain reads KAGVTQTPRYLIKTRGQQVTLSCSPISGHRSVSWYQQTPGQGLQFLFEYFSETQRNKGNFPGRFSGRQFSNSRSEMNVSTLELGDSALYLCASSSLTGGGSPLHFGNGTRLTVT.